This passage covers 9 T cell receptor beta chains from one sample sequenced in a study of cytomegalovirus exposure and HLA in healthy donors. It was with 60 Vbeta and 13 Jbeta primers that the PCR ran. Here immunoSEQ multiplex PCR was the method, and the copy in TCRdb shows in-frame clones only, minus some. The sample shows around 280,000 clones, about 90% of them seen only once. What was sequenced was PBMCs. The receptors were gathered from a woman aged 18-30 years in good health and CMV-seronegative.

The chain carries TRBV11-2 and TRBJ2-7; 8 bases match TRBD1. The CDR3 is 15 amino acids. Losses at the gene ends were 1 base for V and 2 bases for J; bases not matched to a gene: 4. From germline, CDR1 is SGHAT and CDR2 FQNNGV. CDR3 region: CASSLGGTGTYEQYF. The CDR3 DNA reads TGTGCCAGCAGCTTAGGCGGGACAGGTACCTACGAGCAGTACTTC.

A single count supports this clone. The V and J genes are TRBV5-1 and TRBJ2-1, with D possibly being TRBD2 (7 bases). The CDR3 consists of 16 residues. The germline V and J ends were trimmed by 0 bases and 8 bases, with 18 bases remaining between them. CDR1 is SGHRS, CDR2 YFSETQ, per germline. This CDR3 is CASSLGGGGPGDEQFF. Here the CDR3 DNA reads TGCGCCAGCAGCTTGGGGGGCGGGGGCCCCGGGGATGAGCAGTTCTTC.

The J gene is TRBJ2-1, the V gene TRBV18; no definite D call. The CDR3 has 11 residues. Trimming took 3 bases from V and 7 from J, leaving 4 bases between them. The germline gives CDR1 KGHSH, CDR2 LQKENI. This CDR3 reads CASSPSNEQFF. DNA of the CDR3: TGTGCCAGCTCACCGTCGAATGAGCAGTTCTTC.

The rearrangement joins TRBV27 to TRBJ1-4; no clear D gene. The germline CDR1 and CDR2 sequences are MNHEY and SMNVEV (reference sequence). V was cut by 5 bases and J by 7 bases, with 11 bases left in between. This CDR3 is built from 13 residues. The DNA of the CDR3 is TGTGCCAGCAGTCTTCGGTCAGGTGAAAAACTGTTTTTT. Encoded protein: CASSLRSGEKLFF.

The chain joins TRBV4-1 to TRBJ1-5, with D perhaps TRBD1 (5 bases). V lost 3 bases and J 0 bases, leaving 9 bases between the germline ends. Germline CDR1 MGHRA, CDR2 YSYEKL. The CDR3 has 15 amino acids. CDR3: CASSQTDSSNQPQHF. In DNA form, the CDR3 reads TGCGCCAGCAGCCAGACAGACAGTAGCAATCAGCCCCAGCATTTT.

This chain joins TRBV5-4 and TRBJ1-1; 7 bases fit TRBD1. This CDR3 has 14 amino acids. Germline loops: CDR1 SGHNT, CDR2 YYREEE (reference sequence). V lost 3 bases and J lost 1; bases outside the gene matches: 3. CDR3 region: CASSSWTGNTEAFF. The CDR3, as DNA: TGTGCCAGCAGCTCTTGGACAGGGAACACTGAAGCTTTCTTT.

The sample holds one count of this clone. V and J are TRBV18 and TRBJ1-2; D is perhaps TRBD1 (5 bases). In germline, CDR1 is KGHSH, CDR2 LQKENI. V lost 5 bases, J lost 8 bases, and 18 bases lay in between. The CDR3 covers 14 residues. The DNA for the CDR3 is TGTGCCAGCTCAGAAACGCGGGGGACGTTCGGCTACACCTTC. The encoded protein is CASSETRGTFGYTF.

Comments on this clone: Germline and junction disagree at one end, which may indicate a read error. CDR3 sequence: CASSPGTGPIMAF. The DNA for the CDR3 is TGTGCCAGCAGCCCCGGGACAGGGCCGATTATGGCCTTC. V gene TRBV5-4 combines with J gene TRBJ1-2; 9 bases agree with TRBD1. Germline V lookup: CDR1 SGHNT, CDR2 YYREEE (reference sequence). The CDR3 extends over 13 amino acids.

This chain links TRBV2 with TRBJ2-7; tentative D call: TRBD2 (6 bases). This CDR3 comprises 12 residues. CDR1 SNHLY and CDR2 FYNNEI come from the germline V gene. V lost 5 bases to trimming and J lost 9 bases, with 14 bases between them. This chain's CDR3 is CASSTSGDSQYF. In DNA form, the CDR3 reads TGTGCCAGCAGTACCTCCGGGGACTCGCAGTACTTC.